Listed below are T cell receptor beta chains from one sample, sequenced in a study of T cell repertoires and HLA-DP antigens. What these receptors recognize is not known. The assay was immunoSEQ multiplex PCR, and TCRdb's table has in-frame clones only and misses some. The repertoire includes 65,000 to 95,000 clones, about 82% of them detected once, and approximately 1.4% sits in the top ten. Sequencing input: CD4+ T cells from PBMCs. Receptor source: a man aged 55 to 70 in good health and CMV-seronegative. Each CDR3 is given with its conserved first and last residue. D genes are given only for firm matches. The listing skips clone size in some rows; elsewhere it reads once, few, many or a size class.

v_gene: TRBV5-4; j_gene: TRBJ2-1; d_gene: TRBD2; abundance: -; CDR3nt: TGTGCCAGCAGCCACGGACTAGCGGGCACCTACAATGAGCAGTTCTTC; CDR3aa: CASSHGLAGTYNEQFF
v_gene: TRBV6-5; j_gene: TRBJ1-5; d_gene: TRBD1; abundance: -; CDR3nt: TGTGCCAGCACCTACAGGGGAATAGGCAATCAGCCCCAGCATTTT; CDR3aa: CASTYRGIGNQPQHF
v_gene: TRBV7-2; j_gene: TRBJ1-1; d_gene: -; abundance: -; CDR3nt: TGTGCCAGCAGCTTAGAGGCCAGGGGTCAAACTGAAGCTTTCTTT; CDR3aa: CASSLEARGQTEAFF
v_gene: TRBV19; j_gene: TRBJ1-2; d_gene: -; abundance: once; CDR3nt: TGTGCCGGGACGGACGGGAGGATGGGCTACACCTTC; CDR3aa: CAGTDGRMGYTF
v_gene: TRBV18; j_gene: TRBJ2-3; d_gene: TRBD2; abundance: -; CDR3nt: TGTGCCAGCTCAGGGACTAGCGGGACAGATACGCAGTATTTT; CDR3aa: CASSGTSGTDTQYF
v_gene: TRBV6-6; j_gene: TRBJ2-5; d_gene: TRBD2; abundance: -; CDR3nt: TGTGCCAGCACTGGGAGGGGACAAGAGACCCAGTACTTC; CDR3aa: CASTGRGQETQYF
v_gene: TRBV7-2; j_gene: TRBJ2-5; d_gene: TRBD2; abundance: once; CDR3nt: TGTGCCAGCAGCTCCCGCGGGGGATTCGCGGAGACCCAGTACTTC; CDR3aa: CASSSRGGFAETQYF
v_gene: TRBV7-9; j_gene: TRBJ1-1; d_gene: -; abundance: -; CDR3nt: TGTGCCAGCAGCTTGACCGGACGGGGTACAGCTGAAGCTTTCTTT; CDR3aa: CASSLTGRGTAEAFF
v_gene: TRBV5-4; j_gene: TRBJ1-2; d_gene: TRBD1; abundance: -; CDR3nt: TGTGCCAGCAGCTTGGGGGACAGGGTTGGCTACACCTTC; CDR3aa: CASSLGDRVGYTF
v_gene: TRBV2; j_gene: TRBJ1-1; d_gene: -; abundance: -; CDR3nt: TGTGCCAGCAGTGTACTTAACACTGAAGCTTTCTTT; CDR3aa: CASSVLNTEAFF
v_gene: TRBV7-7; j_gene: TRBJ2-3; d_gene: TRBD2; abundance: few; CDR3nt: TGTGCCAGCAGCTTACGGCCTAGCGGGAGAACCCGGGGAGATACGCAGTATTTT; CDR3aa: CASSLRPSGRTRGDTQYF
v_gene: TRBV6-5; j_gene: TRBJ1-4; d_gene: -; abundance: -; CDR3nt: TGTGCCAGCGCCCCGGGGGGGGAGCCCAGTGAAAAACTGTTTTTT; CDR3aa: CASAPGGEPSEKLFF
v_gene: TRBV2; j_gene: TRBJ1-5; d_gene: -; abundance: few; CDR3nt: TGTGCCAGCAGCAGACTGAACAATCAGCCCCAGCATTTT; CDR3aa: CASSRLNNQPQHF
v_gene: TRBV7-6; j_gene: TRBJ2-1; d_gene: -; abundance: -; CDR3nt: TGTGCCAGCACCAAACAGGGGGGGGATAACAATGAGCAGTTCTTC; CDR3aa: CASTKQGGDNNEQFF
v_gene: TRBV4-3; j_gene: TRBJ2-3; d_gene: TRBD2; abundance: -; CDR3nt: TGCGCCAGCAGCCCCGGTGGGGCTAGCGGGGTCCTCGCCGGGGATACGCAGTATTTT; CDR3aa: CASSPGGASGVLAGDTQYF
v_gene: TRBV7-6; j_gene: TRBJ1-3; d_gene: -; abundance: -; CDR3nt: TGTGCCAGCAGCTTAGCGCCCCAGACTAGCTCTGGAAACACCATATATTTT; CDR3aa: CASSLAPQTSSGNTIYF
v_gene: TRBV5-5; j_gene: TRBJ1-2; d_gene: -; abundance: -; CDR3nt: TGTGCCAGCAGCTTGGACCCGGGGACGAACTATGGCTACACCTTC; CDR3aa: CASSLDPGTNYGYTF
v_gene: TRBV9; j_gene: TRBJ2-3; d_gene: -; abundance: -; CDR3nt: TGTGCCAGCAGCGTCGGGAACCCAGATACGCAGTATTTT; CDR3aa: CASSVGNPDTQYF
v_gene: TRBV4-3; j_gene: TRBJ2-1; d_gene: TRBD2; abundance: -; CDR3nt: TGCGCCAGCAGCCAAGACCTACCTAGCGGGAGACGGAATGAGCAGTTCTTC; CDR3aa: CASSQDLPSGRRNEQFF
v_gene: TRBV5-1; j_gene: TRBJ2-1; d_gene: TRBD1; abundance: -; CDR3nt: TGCGCCAGCAGCTTGGAGGGACAGGGGGCCGATGAGCAGTTCTTC; CDR3aa: CASSLEGQGADEQFF
v_gene: TRBV7-3; j_gene: TRBJ1-2; d_gene: -; abundance: once; CDR3nt: TGTGCCAGCAGCTTAACTCCCGACAGGTTTGACTACTATGGCTACACCTTC; CDR3aa: CASSLTPDRFDYYGYTF
v_gene: TRBV25-1; j_gene: TRBJ1-1; d_gene: -; abundance: -; CDR3nt: TGTGCCAGCAGTGAACTGGGATTCCCGACTGAAGCTTTCTTT; CDR3aa: CASSELGFPTEAFF
v_gene: TRBV15; j_gene: TRBJ1-2; d_gene: -; abundance: medium-sized; CDR3nt: TGTGCCACCAGCAGAGGGGAGGGGAGCTATGGCTACACCTTC; CDR3aa: CATSRGEGSYGYTF
v_gene: TRBV4-1; j_gene: TRBJ2-3; d_gene: TRBD2; abundance: -; CDR3nt: TGCGCCAGCAGCCAAAGACTAGCGGGGTCGGATACGCAGTATTTT; CDR3aa: CASSQRLAGSDTQYF
v_gene: TRBV6-5; j_gene: TRBJ1-2; d_gene: TRBD1; abundance: -; CDR3nt: TGTGCCACCAGGGGGAAGGCCGGGGCATATGGCTACACCTTC; CDR3aa: CATRGKAGAYGYTF
v_gene: TRBV6-5; j_gene: TRBJ1-6; d_gene: TRBD1; abundance: -; CDR3nt: TGTGCCAGCAGGACCCGACAGGGAAGTAATTCACCCCTCCACTTT; CDR3aa: CASRTRQGSNSPLHF
v_gene: TRBV29-1; j_gene: TRBJ2-5; d_gene: -; abundance: once; CDR3nt: TGCAGCGTGGCCCCCCTAGGGAACGTGAACCAAGAGACCCAGTACTTC; CDR3aa: CSVAPLGNVNQETQYF
v_gene: TRBV5-1; j_gene: TRBJ2-1; d_gene: -; abundance: -; CDR3nt: TGCGCCAGCAGCTTGGAACAGGTGTCCTACAATGAGCAGTTCTTC; CDR3aa: CASSLEQVSYNEQFF
v_gene: TRBV6-1; j_gene: TRBJ2-1; d_gene: -; abundance: -; CDR3nt: TGTGCCAGCAGCCGGGACGCGGGATACAATGAGCAGTTCTTC; CDR3aa: CASSRDAGYNEQFF
v_gene: TRBV7-9; j_gene: TRBJ2-1; d_gene: -; abundance: once; CDR3nt: TGTGCCAGCAGCTTGGATCAAATAGGTGAGCAGTTCTTC; CDR3aa: CASSLDQIGEQFF
v_gene: TRBV5-5; j_gene: TRBJ1-3; d_gene: -; abundance: once; CDR3nt: TGTGCCAGCAGCTTGTCCCAGGTCTCTGGAAACACCATATATTTT; CDR3aa: CASSLSQVSGNTIYF
v_gene: TRBV5-1; j_gene: TRBJ1-4; d_gene: -; abundance: -; CDR3nt: TGCGCCAGCAGGCTCAATGAAAAACTGTTTTTT; CDR3aa: CASRLNEKLFF
v_gene: TRBV7-2; j_gene: TRBJ2-5; d_gene: TRBD1; abundance: -; CDR3nt: TGTGCCAGCAGCTTAGCCGGGACAGGGCAAGAGACCCAGTACTTC; CDR3aa: CASSLAGTGQETQYF
v_gene: TRBV7-2; j_gene: TRBJ2-3; d_gene: TRBD1; abundance: many; CDR3nt: TGTGCCAGCAGCTCTAGGGGGCTTAACACAGATACGCAGTATTTT; CDR3aa: CASSSRGLNTDTQYF
v_gene: TRBV10-3; j_gene: TRBJ2-1; d_gene: -; abundance: -; CDR3nt: TGTGCCATCAGTGAGTGGCAGAGCTCCTACAATGAGCAGTTCTTC; CDR3aa: CAISEWQSSYNEQFF
v_gene: TRBV9; j_gene: TRBJ2-6; d_gene: -; abundance: -; CDR3nt: TGTGCCAGCAGCGTAGGGGCCGTAAGCTCTGGGGCCAACGTCCTGACTTTC; CDR3aa: CASSVGAVSSGANVLTF
v_gene: TRBV27; j_gene: TRBJ1-2; d_gene: TRBD1; abundance: -; CDR3nt: TGTGCCAGCAGTACACAACAGGGGCAGGGTGGCTACACCTTC; CDR3aa: CASSTQQGQGGYTF
v_gene: TRBV7-9; j_gene: TRBJ2-1; d_gene: -; abundance: -; CDR3nt: TGTGCCAGCAGCTTAGGACAGCCCAGCCTATACAATGAGCAGTTCTTC; CDR3aa: CASSLGQPSLYNEQFF
v_gene: TRBV27; j_gene: TRBJ1-1; d_gene: -; abundance: few; CDR3nt: TGTGCCAGCACTCTTTCCCGGCAGGGGAACACTGAAGCTTTCTTT; CDR3aa: CASTLSRQGNTEAFF
v_gene: TRBV9; j_gene: TRBJ2-5; d_gene: -; abundance: -; CDR3nt: TGTGCCAGCAGCGTAGGTGGTAGCGTGGAGACCCAGTACTTC; CDR3aa: CASSVGGSVETQYF
v_gene: TRBV7-2; j_gene: TRBJ1-4; d_gene: -; abundance: -; CDR3nt: TGTGCCAGCAGTTCCCCGGGCTGGAATGAAAAACTGTTTTTT; CDR3aa: CASSSPGWNEKLFF
v_gene: TRBV11-2; j_gene: TRBJ1-1; d_gene: -; abundance: -; CDR3nt: TGTGCCAGCAGCTTAGATGGAGGCGGGAGCACTGAAGCTTTCTTT; CDR3aa: CASSLDGGGSTEAFF
v_gene: TRBV7-2; j_gene: TRBJ1-6; d_gene: -; abundance: -; CDR3nt: TGTGCCAGCAGCTTATATCTAGGCAGTAATTCACCCCTCCACTTT; CDR3aa: CASSLYLGSNSPLHF
v_gene: TRBV19; j_gene: TRBJ1-6; d_gene: -; abundance: -; CDR3nt: TGTGCCAGTAGGCCCTTCCTGGCTCCGGACGGTTCACCCCTCCACTTT; CDR3aa: CASRPFLAPDGSPLHF
v_gene: TRBV4-3; j_gene: TRBJ2-3; d_gene: -; abundance: once; CDR3nt: TGCGCCAGCAGCCAAGCGTTCGAAAGGGGCACAGATACGCAGTATTTT; CDR3aa: CASSQAFERGTDTQYF
v_gene: TRBV28; j_gene: TRBJ1-1; d_gene: -; abundance: -; CDR3nt: TGTGCCAGCAAATCTTACACAGTATCCGGACACAGTGAAGCTTTCTTT; CDR3aa: CASKSYTVSGHSEAFF
v_gene: TRBV5-4; j_gene: TRBJ2-1; d_gene: TRBD2; abundance: -; CDR3nt: TGTGCCAGCAGCTCCCCAGCGGGAGAAACCTACAATGAGCAGTTCTTC; CDR3aa: CASSSPAGETYNEQFF
v_gene: TRBV5-5; j_gene: TRBJ2-1; d_gene: -; abundance: -; CDR3nt: TGTGCCAGCAGCTTGGAACTAACTTACAATGAGCAGTTCTTC; CDR3aa: CASSLELTYNEQFF
v_gene: TRBV2; j_gene: TRBJ1-2; d_gene: TRBD1; abundance: -; CDR3nt: TGTGCCAGCAGTACAGGGGCCTATAACTATGGCTACACCTTC; CDR3aa: CASSTGAYNYGYTF